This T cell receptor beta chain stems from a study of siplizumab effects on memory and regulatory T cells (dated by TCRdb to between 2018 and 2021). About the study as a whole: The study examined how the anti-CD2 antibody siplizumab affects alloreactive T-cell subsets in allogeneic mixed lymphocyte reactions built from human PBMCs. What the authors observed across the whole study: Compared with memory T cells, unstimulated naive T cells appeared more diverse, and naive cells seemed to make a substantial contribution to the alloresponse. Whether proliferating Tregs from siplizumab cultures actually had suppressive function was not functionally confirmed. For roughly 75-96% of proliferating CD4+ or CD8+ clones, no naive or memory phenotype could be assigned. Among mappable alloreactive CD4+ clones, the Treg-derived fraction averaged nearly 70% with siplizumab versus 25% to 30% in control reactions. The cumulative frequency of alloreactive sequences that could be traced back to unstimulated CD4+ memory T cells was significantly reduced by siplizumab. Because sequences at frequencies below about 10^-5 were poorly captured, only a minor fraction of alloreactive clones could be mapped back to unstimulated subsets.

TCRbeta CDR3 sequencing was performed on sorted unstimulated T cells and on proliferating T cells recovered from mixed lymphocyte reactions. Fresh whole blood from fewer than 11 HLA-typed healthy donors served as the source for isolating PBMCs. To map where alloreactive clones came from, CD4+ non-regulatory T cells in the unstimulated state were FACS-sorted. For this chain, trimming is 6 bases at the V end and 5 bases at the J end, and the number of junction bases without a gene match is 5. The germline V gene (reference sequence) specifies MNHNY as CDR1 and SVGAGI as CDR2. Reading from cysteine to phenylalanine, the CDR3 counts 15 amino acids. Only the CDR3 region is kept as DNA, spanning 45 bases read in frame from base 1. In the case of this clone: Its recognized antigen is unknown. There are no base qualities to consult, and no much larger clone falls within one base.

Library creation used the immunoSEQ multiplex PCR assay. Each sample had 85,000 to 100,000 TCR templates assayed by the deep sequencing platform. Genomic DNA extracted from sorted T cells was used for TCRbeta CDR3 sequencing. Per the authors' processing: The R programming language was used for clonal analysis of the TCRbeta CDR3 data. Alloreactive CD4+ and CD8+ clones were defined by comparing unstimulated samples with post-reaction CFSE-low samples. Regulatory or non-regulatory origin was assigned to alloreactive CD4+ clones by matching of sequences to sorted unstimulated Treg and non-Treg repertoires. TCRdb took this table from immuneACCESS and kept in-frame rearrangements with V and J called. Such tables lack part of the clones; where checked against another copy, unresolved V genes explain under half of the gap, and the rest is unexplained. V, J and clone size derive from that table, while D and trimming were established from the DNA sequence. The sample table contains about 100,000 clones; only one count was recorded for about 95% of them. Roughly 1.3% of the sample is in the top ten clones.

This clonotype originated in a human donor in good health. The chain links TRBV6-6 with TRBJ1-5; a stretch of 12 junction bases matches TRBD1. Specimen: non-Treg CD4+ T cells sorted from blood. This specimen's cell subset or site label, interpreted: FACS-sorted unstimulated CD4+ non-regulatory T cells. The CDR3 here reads CASSPGQGADQPQHF. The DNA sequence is TGTGCCAGCAGCCCGGGACAGGGGGCCGATCAGCCCCAGCATTTT.